These 15 T cell receptor beta chains share one sample of origin, sequenced in a study of cytomegalovirus exposure and HLA in healthy donors. PCR was performed using 60 Vbeta and 13 Jbeta primers. Sequencing was performed with immunoSEQ multiplex PCR; in TCRdb, only in-frame clones are kept and a portion is missing. The sample consists of around 190,000 clones, 70% to 90% of them appearing once. Sequenced: PBMCs. The receptors were gathered from a woman aged 25 to 39 in good health and CMV-seronegative.

V usage is TRBV2 and J usage is TRBJ2-2, with a possible D match to TRBD1 (6 bases). Germline V CDR1 and CDR2: SNHLY, FYNNEI. Deletions cut 6 bases from V and 4 bases from J, with 12 bases between. This CDR3 is 14 amino acids long. The CDR3 DNA reads as TGTGCCAGCAGACACTTACAGGGCACCGGGGAGCTGTTTTTT. It specifies CASRHLQGTGELFF. Supplemented by reference TRBV2 and TRBJ2-2, the full variable domain reads EPEVTQTPSHQVTQMGQEVILRCVPISNHLYFYWYRQILGQKVEFLVSFYNNEISEKSEIFDDQFSVERPDGSNFTLKIRSTKLEDSAMYFCASRHLQGTGELFFGEGSRLTVL.

The rearrangement links TRBV5-1 to TRBJ1-4; TRBD1 is a possible D gene (5 bases). The CDR3 runs to 14 residues. V was clipped by 0 bases and J by 4 bases, with 7 bases between them. CDR1 is SGHRS, CDR2 YFSETQ, per germline. Here the CDR3 reads CASSLGQGNEKLFF. The CDR3 DNA reads TGCGCCAGCAGCTTGGGTCAGGGTAATGAAAAACTGTTTTTT.

The chain links TRBV2 to TRBJ2-7; 8 bases line up with TRBD2. This CDR3 spans 16 amino acids. The germline gives CDR1 SNHLY, CDR2 FYNNEI. V lost 6 bases to trimming and J lost 5 bases; unmatched junction nucleotides: 15. The CDR3 spells CASRARWAGGTHEQYF. CDR3 nucleotides: TGTGCCAGCAGGGCCCGTTGGGCGGGAGGAACCCACGAGCAGTACTTC.

This chain uses TRBV5-4 with TRBJ1-2, with D possibly TRBD1 on 5 matching bases. The germline V gene has CDR1 SGHNT and CDR2 YYREEE (reference sequence). Trimming stripped 0 bases from V and 1 base from J, with 13 bases between. This CDR3 is built from 16 residues. The CDR3, as DNA: TGTGCCAGCAGCTTGGATTTGCAGGGCGGTAACTATGGCTACACCTTC. This translates into CASSLDLQGGNYGYTF.

The chain carries TRBV6-1 and TRBJ2-5; perhaps TRBD1 as D (6 bases). The V end was cut by 7 bases, the J end by 0 bases, with 15 bases between. The CDR3 consists of 15 residues. Germline assignment: CDR1 MNHNS and CDR2 SASEGT. CDR3 residues: CASTGSGAYQETQYF. CDR3 in DNA: TGTGCCAGCACCGGGTCAGGGGCGTACCAAGAGACCCAGTACTTC.

The V and J genes are TRBV2 and TRBJ2-4; possible D gene TRBD2, 5 bases. Germline CDR1 SNHLY, CDR2 FYNNEI. V was clipped by 6 bases and J by 1 base, with 13 bases between them. This CDR3 is built from 15 residues. The CDR3 region is CASSPAGTAKNIQYF. In DNA, the CDR3 is TGTGCCAGCAGCCCCGCGGGCACGGCCAAAAACATTCAGTACTTC.

The CDR3 is CASSLAGTGIYEQYF. The CDR3 DNA reads as TGTGCCAGCAGTCTAGCCGGGACAGGAATCTACGAGCAGTACTTC. V gene TRBV7-9 combines with J gene TRBJ2-7, with 8 bases lining up with TRBD1. The germline gives CDR1 SEHNR, CDR2 FQNEAQ (reference sequence). V gave up 6 bases and J gave up 3 bases; unmatched junction bases: 10. The CDR3 is 15 residues long. The whole variable domain, filled in from reference TRBV7-9 and TRBJ2-7, reads DTGVSQNPRHKITKRGQNVTFRCDPISEHNRLYWYRQTLGQGPEFLTYFQNEAQLEKSRLLSDRFSAERPKGSFSTLEIQRTEQGDSAMYLCASSLAGTGIYEQYFGPGTRLTVT.

The rearrangement uses TRBV4-2 and TRBJ2-1; 11 bases match TRBD2. Trimming at V came to 0 bases and at J to 6 bases, leaving 4 bases not matched to a gene. This CDR3 spans 16 amino acids. Germline values: CDR1 LGHNA, CDR2 YNFKEQ. The CDR3 DNA reads as TGTGCCAGCAGCCAAGATAGCGGGGGGGCGGGCAATGAGCAGTTCTTC. Translating it yields CASSQDSGGAGNEQFF.

The rearrangement links TRBV7-9 to TRBJ1-4; maybe TRBD1 (5 bases). This CDR3 comprises 14 residues. Per the germline V gene, CDR1 is SEHNR and CDR2 is FQNEAQ (reference sequence). The V and J ends lost 1 base and 3 bases respectively, with 6 bases between them. The DNA of the CDR3 is TGTGCCAGCAGCTTAGGGGGCTCTAATGAAAAACTGTTTTTT. Translation gives CASSLGGSNEKLFF.

The V call is TRBV2, the J call TRBJ2-1; 7 nucleotides match TRBD2. The V gene's germline CDR1 is SNHLY and CDR2 FYNNEI. There are 13 residues in the CDR3. Trimming cost V 10 bases and J 8 bases; bases outside gene matches: 11. DNA of the CDR3: TGTGCCACAAATAGCGGGCTGGCGGATGAGCAGTTCTTC. This sequence encodes CATNSGLADEQFF.

This chain joins TRBV5-1 and TRBJ1-1; D gene uncertain. The CDR3 contains 13 residues. Germline V gene lookup returns CDR1 SGHRS and CDR2 YFSETQ. Deletions cut 4 bases from V and 6 bases from J, with 13 bases between. In DNA, the CDR3 is TGCGCCAGCAGCCTCGGGGAGGCTTCTGAAGCTTTCTTT. The encoded protein is CASSLGEASEAFF.

J is TRBJ1-3 and V is TRBV5-1; D might be TRBD1 (6 bases). Deletions cut 4 bases from V and 4 bases from J, with 12 bases between. The CDR3 extends over 14 amino acids. Germline CDR1 reads SGHRS; CDR2 reads YFSETQ. Here the CDR3 DNA reads TGCGCCAGCAGCGTGGACAGAAGGGGAAACACCATATATTTT. It is translated as CASSVDRRGNTIYF.

CDR3 bases: TGTGCCAGCAGCCAAGAACACTCGCGGGGGCGAGGGGGCTACACCTTC. Translating it yields CASSQEHSRGRGGYTF. This sequence joins TRBV14 and TRBJ1-2, with D perhaps matching TRBD1 (6 bases). The ends were cut back, 0 bases at V and 8 bases at J, with 19 bases in the middle. The CDR3 extends over 16 amino acids. Germline values: CDR1 SGHDN, CDR2 FVKESK. Full variable domain (remainder filled in from reference TRBV14 and TRBJ1-2): EAGVTQFPSHSVIEKGQTVTLRCDPISGHDNLYWYRRVMGKEIKFLLHFVKESKQDESGMPNNRFLAERTGGTYSTLKVQPAELEDSGVYFCASSQEHSRGRGGYTFGSGTRLTVV.

This chain joins TRBV27 and TRBJ2-7, with D perhaps matching TRBD1 (7 bases). Germline assignment: CDR1 MNHEY and CDR2 SMNVEV (reference sequence). Trimming took off 5 bases at V and 6 bases at J, with 14 bases between the two ends. This CDR3 spans 13 amino acids. CDR3 sequence: CASSIYRGGEQYF. CDR3 DNA: TGTGCCAGCAGTATCTACAGGGGAGGCGAGCAGTACTTC.

J is TRBJ2-1 and V is TRBV7-2; no reliable D call. This CDR3 has 15 residues. V lost 0 bases to trimming and J lost 1 base, with 7 bases between them. CDR1 and CDR2 from the germline V gene are SGHTA and FQGNSA. CDR3 protein: CASSLAPGSYNEQFF. CDR3 DNA sequence: TGTGCCAGCAGCTTAGCTCCAGGTTCCTACAATGAGCAGTTCTTC.